This T cell receptor (beta chain) was sequenced in a study of cytomegalovirus exposure and HLA in healthy donors. In this sample, this clone turned up once. The PCR contained 60 Vbeta and 13 Jbeta primers. Sequencing used immunoSEQ multiplex PCR; TCRdb keeps in-frame clones, though not all of them. The table lists roughly 120,000 clones, under 90% of them singletons. In germline, CDR1 is LNHNV, CDR2 YYDKDF (reference sequence). V gave up 0 bases and J gave up 0 bases, with 15 bases separating them. This CDR3 has 18 amino acids. This sequence originates from a woman aged 25 to 39 in good health and CMV-seronegative. Specimen: PBMCs. The chain uses TRBV15 and TRBJ1-3; the D gene is possibly TRBD1 (5 bases). The CDR3 DNA is TGTGCCACCAGCAGAGATTATCAGGGTTTGATCTCTGGAAACACCATATATTTT. Translated, it gives CATSRDYQGLISGNTIYF.